This passage covers 29 T cell receptor beta chains from one sample sequenced in a study of blood T cell repertoires in COVID-19 (dated by TCRdb to the early 2020s). The library relied on the immunoSEQ multiplex PCR assay. Not all clones reach the TCRdb copy of this immuneACCESS table, which keeps in-frame sequences only. Checked studies attribute under half of the gap to unresolved V genes and leave the rest unexplained. The sample table records about 170,000 clones; 83% of these occur just once. The biggest ten clones account for about 2.1% of the sample. Sequences were obtained from peripheral blood. These receptors were obtained from a woman at least 80 years old with acute or convalescent COVID-19.

This chain connects TRBV7-2 to TRBJ2-2; 9 bases align to TRBD2. The CDR3 is made up of 14 amino acids. Trimming took 7 bases from V and 7 from J; bases not matched to a gene: 7. The germline V gene encodes CDR1 SGHTA and CDR2 FQGNSA. This CDR3 reads CASKLSSGVGELFF. CDR3 coding DNA: TGTGCCAGCAAGCTCTCTAGCGGGGTCGGGGAGCTGTTTTTT.

The rearrangement links TRBV19 to TRBJ1-1; the match to TRBD1 covers 9 bases. CDR3 length equals 15 residues. Germline CDR1 reads LNHDA; CDR2 reads SQIVND (reference sequence). The V and J ends lost 7 bases and 4 bases, in that order; junction bases with no gene match: 10. CDR3 region: CASKPGQGYGTEAFF. The CDR3 DNA follows: TGTGCCAGTAAACCGGGACAGGGATACGGCACTGAAGCTTTCTTT. The whole variable domain, filled in from reference TRBV19 and TRBJ1-1, reads DGGITQSPKYLFRKEGQNVTLSCEQNLNHDAMYWYRQDPGQGLRLIYYSQIVNDFQKGDIAEGYSVSREKKESFPLTVTSAQKNPTAFYLCASKPGQGYGTEAFFGQGTRLTVV.

The V gene is TRBV5-6, the J gene TRBJ1-6; no clear D gene. This CDR3 region has 14 residues. The germline CDR1 and CDR2 sequences are SGHDT and YYEEEE. The V end was cut by 0 bases, the J end by 6 bases, with 7 bases between. DNA for the CDR3: TGTGCCAGCAGCTTGGCGGGTTTTAATTCACCCCTCCACTTT. It codes for CASSLAGFNSPLHF.

The V gene is TRBV6-2 or TRBV6-3, the J gene TRBJ1-5; 9 nucleotides line up with TRBD1. This CDR3 region has 16 residues. The germline V gene has CDR1 MNHEY and CDR2 SVGEGT. Trimming at V came to 0 bases and at J to 6 bases, leaving 6 bases not matched to a gene. The DNA for the CDR3 is TGTGCCAGCAGTTACTCGACCGGGACAGGGTCTCAGCCCCAGCATTTT. Amino acids: CASSYSTGTGSQPQHF.

The rearrangement uses TRBV6-2 or TRBV6-3 and TRBJ2-1; 12 nucleotides line up with TRBD1. V was pared by 7 bases and J by 7 bases, with 11 bases of the junction left unmatched. Germline-derived CDR1 and CDR2 are MNHEY and SVGEGT. The CDR3 has 16 amino acids. CDR3 sequence: CASTPAGQGARNEQFF. The CDR3 DNA reads as TGTGCCAGCACCCCCGCGGGACAGGGGGCTAGGAATGAGCAGTTCTTC.

This chain uses TRBV10-3 with TRBJ2-6; D is perhaps TRBD2 (5 bases). The CDR3 contains 15 residues. The germline CDR1 and CDR2 sequences are ENHRY and SYGVKD. V shed 3 bases and J shed 0 bases, with 6 bases lying between them. Here the CDR3 reads CAISDGDSGANVLTF. The CDR3 nucleotides are TGTGCCATCAGTGACGGGGACTCTGGGGCCAACGTCCTGACTTTC.

The rearrangement links TRBV6-6 to TRBJ1-5; 7 positions match TRBD1. With 6 bases clipped from V and 1 base from J, the junction kept 9 bases outside the gene matches. This CDR3 region has 16 residues. Germline CDR1 reads MNHNY; CDR2 reads SVGAGI (reference sequence). DNA for the CDR3: TGTGCCAGCAGACGGACAGGCGAGGGGAGCAATCAGCCCCAGCATTTT. It codes for CASRRTGEGSNQPQHF.

The rearrangement joins TRBV2 to TRBJ2-6; no definite D call. Germline loops: CDR1 SNHLY, CDR2 FYNNEI. V was cut by 6 bases and J by 0 bases, with 6 bases left in between. This CDR3 contains 14 residues. The CDR3 here is CASSRYSGANVLTF. CDR3 sequence (DNA): TGTGCCAGCAGCCGTTACTCTGGGGCCAACGTCCTGACTTTC.

This CDR3 reads CASSGLAGVAGELFF. Written as DNA, the CDR3 is TGTGCCAGTAGTGGTCTAGCGGGAGTCGCCGGGGAGCTGTTTTTT. The V and J genes are TRBV19 and TRBJ2-2; the match to TRBD2 covers 10 bases. Germline CDR1 is LNHDA and CDR2 is SQIVND (reference sequence). This CDR3 has 15 amino acids. V gave up 5 bases and J gave up 6 bases; unmatched junction bases: 6.

This rearrangement joins TRBV18 to TRBJ2-1; 14 nucleotides agree with TRBD2. Per germline, CDR1 KGHSH and CDR2 LQKENI. The V segment lost 4 bases and the J segment 7 bases; nucleotides outside the gene matches: 9. The CDR3 totals 17 residues. The CDR3 nucleotides read TGTGCCAGCTCACTTCCCTCGACTAGCGGGGGGGCTAATGAGCAGTTCTTC. Translated, it gives CASSLPSTSGGANEQFF.

This clone was found once. An end of the junction differs from the germline gene, which may be a read error. As DNA, the CDR3 is TGCGCCAGCAGCGGACAGGGTTTCTTCAAACTCTTC. Translated: CASSGQGFFKLF. The V call is TRBV10-2, the J call TRBJ2-1; 8 positions agree with TRBD1. In germline, CDR1 is WSHSY, CDR2 SAAADI. The CDR3 is 12 residues long.

This rearrangement joins TRBV28 to TRBJ2-7; TRBD1 matches 9 bases. The CDR3 is 14 amino acids. The V and J ends lost 3 bases and 2 bases, in that order; junction bases with no gene match: 2. CDR1 and CDR2 from the germline V gene are MDHEN and SYDVKM. The CDR3 DNA is TGTGCCAGCAGTTTCGGGACAGGGACCTACGAGCAGTACTTC. It yields the protein CASSFGTGTYEQYF.

J is TRBJ1-2 and V is TRBV13, with a tentative D call TRBD1 (6 bases). The CDR3 is 14 amino acids. CDR1 PRHDT and CDR2 FYEKMQ come from the germline V gene (reference sequence). Trimming removed 1 base from V and 4 bases from J, with 10 bases in between. This CDR3 is CASSLVGGLYGYTF. The CDR3 DNA reads TGTGCCAGCAGCTTAGTTGGGGGCCTCTATGGCTACACCTTC. The full variable domain, in which reference TRBV13 and TRBJ1-2 provide the parts outside the CDR3, is AAGVIQSPRHLIKEKRETATLKCYPIPRHDTVYWYQQGPGQDPQFLISFYEKMQSDKGSIPDRFSAQQFSDYHSELNMSSLELGDSALYFCASSLVGGLYGYTFGSGTRLTVV.

The CDR3 bases are TGTGCCTGGACCCGGGGGTCGGGGGGGAACTATGGCTACACCTTC. It translates to CAWTRGSGGNYGYTF. V is TRBV30 and J is TRBJ1-2, with a possible D match to TRBD1 (5 bases). The germline CDR1 and CDR2 sequences are GTSNPN and SVGIG (reference sequence). Trimming stripped 4 bases from V and 2 bases from J, with 17 bases between. This CDR3 has 15 residues. The full variable domain, rest sourced from reference TRBV30 and TRBJ1-2, is SQTIHQWPATLVQPVGSPLSLECTVEGTSNPNLYWYRQAAGRGLQLLFYSVGIGQISSEVPQNLSASRPQDRQFILSSKKLLLSDSGFYLCAWTRGSGGNYGYTFGSGTRLTVV.

A few counts support this clone. The chain recombines TRBV4-3 with TRBJ1-2; D call uncertain. V was clipped by 2 bases and J by 0 bases, with 13 bases between them. Germline values: CDR1 LGHNA, CDR2 YSLEER. The CDR3 loop spans 16 amino acids. CDR3 residues: CASSQNQERANYGYTF. In DNA, the CDR3 is TGCGCCAGCAGCCAAAATCAAGAGAGAGCTAACTATGGCTACACCTTC.

V is TRBV9 and J is TRBJ2-2; D possibly corresponds to TRBD2 (7 bases). CDR3 length: 15 amino acids. Germline lookup yields CDR1 SGDLS and CDR2 YYNGEE. V was clipped by 10 bases and J by 4 bases, with 20 bases between them. CDR3 nucleotide sequence: TGTGCCTCCCAAGGGGGGGTTCAAAGCACCGGGGAGCTGTTTTTT. This encodes CASQGGVQSTGELFF.

This clone was seen a single time. In the same sample, other DNA sequences code for this CDR3. The chain carries TRBV14 and TRBJ1-2; D gene uncertain. CDR1 and CDR2 from the germline V gene are SGHDN and FVKESK. V lost 1 base and J 7 bases, leaving 7 bases between the germline ends. The CDR3 has 12 residues. The CDR3 DNA follows: TGTGCCAGCAGCCAAGGGGCTGGTGGCTACACCTTC. Its protein is CASSQGAGGYTF.

The chain joins TRBV7-2 to TRBJ2-2; D possibly corresponds to TRBD1 (6 bases). Germline V gene sequence: CDR1 SGHTA, CDR2 FQGNSA. The V end lost 6 bases, the J end lost 1 base, and 6 bases lay between the germline ends. CDR3 size: 13 residues. The CDR3, as DNA: TGTGCCAGCAGGGGACAGAACACCGGGGAGCTGTTTTTT. It encodes CASRGQNTGELFF.

There are a few counts of this clone. V gene TRBV10-3 combines with J gene TRBJ1-5; D gene uncertain. The length of the CDR3 is 13 residues. Trimming pared 0 bases from V and 7 bases from J, leaving 7 bases between. Germline V lookup: CDR1 ENHRY, CDR2 SYGVKD. CDR3 DNA sequence: TGTGCCATCAGTGAGTCGGTTGAGCAGCCCCAGCATTTT. Translating gives CAISESVEQPQHF.

The chain is built from TRBV12-3 or TRBV12-4 and TRBJ2-7; D uncertain. The CDR3 extends over 11 amino acids. V gave up 6 bases and J gave up 0 bases, with 3 bases separating them. The CDR3: CASSNSYEQYF. CDR3 DNA sequence: TGTGCCAGCAGCAACTCCTACGAGCAGTACTTC.

The V gene is TRBV29-1, the J gene TRBJ1-1; tentative D call: TRBD1 (5 bases). Germline V CDR1 and CDR2: SQVTM, ANQGSEA. V lost 2 bases and J 6 bases, leaving 10 bases between the germline ends. This CDR3 is 12 amino acids long. The DNA for the CDR3 is TGCAGCGTTGAACGGGGGGGTGCTGAAGCTTTCTTT. Encoded protein: CSVERGGAEAFF.

DNA for the CDR3: TGTGCCAGTAGTAATAGCGGGGGAGCCTACGAGCAGTACTTC. Translation gives CASSNSGGAYEQYF. This sequence joins TRBV19 and TRBJ2-7, with 9 bases identical to TRBD2. The CDR3 totals 14 residues. The V gene's germline CDR1 is LNHDA and CDR2 SQIVND (reference sequence). With 4 bases clipped from V and 2 bases from J, the junction kept 3 bases outside the gene matches.

The chain joins TRBV19 to TRBJ2-3; 7 bases line up with TRBD1. This CDR3 region has 14 residues. CDR1 LNHDA and CDR2 SQIVND come from the germline V gene (reference sequence). The junction had 2 bases not matched to a gene; V was cut back by 4 bases and J by 1 base. The CDR3 nucleotides are TGTGCCAGTAGTAGGGGACAGCGCACAGATACGCAGTATTTT. Amino acid sequence: CASSRGQRTDTQYF.

The chain combines TRBV10-3 with TRBJ1-6; 7 bases are a match to TRBD1. Germline V CDR1 and CDR2: ENHRY, SYGVKD. The ends lost 10 bases at V and 0 bases at J; junction bases unmatched: 9. The CDR3 is made up of 16 amino acids. The CDR3 reads CATKEDRSSYNSPLHF. For the CDR3, the DNA is TGTGCCACCAAAGAGGACAGGAGCTCCTATAATTCACCCCTCCACTTT.

This clone was seen only a few times. The V gene is TRBV7-2, the J gene TRBJ1-6; D remains unclear. Trimming removed 4 bases from V and 5 bases from J, with 18 bases in between. CDR1 SGHTA and CDR2 FQGNSA come from the germline V gene. The CDR3 extends over 17 amino acids. The CDR3 sequence: CASSSLAPTADNSPLHF. The DNA of the CDR3 is TGTGCCAGCAGCTCCCTAGCCCCGACTGCGGATAATTCACCCCTCCACTTT.

The chain recombines TRBV3-1 (or the pseudogene TRBV3-2) with TRBJ1-3, with D possibly being TRBD1 (5 bases). V lost 4 bases and J 0 bases, leaving 13 bases between the germline ends. In germline, CDR1 is LGHDT, CDR2 YNNKEL (reference sequence). The CDR3 extends over 16 amino acids. The CDR3 DNA follows: TGTGCCAGCAGCCTTCGGGGCGGGACCTCTGGAAACACCATATATTTT. Protein product: CASSLRGGTSGNTIYF.

J is TRBJ2-3 and V is TRBV4-3; TRBD2 matches 7 bases. This CDR3 contains 17 residues. Per the germline V gene, CDR1 is LGHNA and CDR2 is YSLEER. J was trimmed by 4 bases and V by 4 bases; bases with no gene match: 14. CDR3: CASSRGNLAGWADTQYF. The CDR3 DNA reads as TGCGCCAGCAGCCGCGGGAATTTAGCGGGCTGGGCAGATACGCAGTATTTT.

This chain connects TRBV5-1 to TRBJ1-6, with 9 bases aligning to TRBD1. The V gene end was trimmed by 3 bases and the J gene end by 7 bases; junction bases not matched to a gene: 5. Germline CDR1 is SGHRS and CDR2 is YFSETQ. The CDR3 totals 15 residues. DNA for the CDR3: TGCGCCAGCAGCTGGGGGACAGGGCTCAATTCACCCCTCCACTTT. It translates to CASSWGTGLNSPLHF.

The J gene is TRBJ2-1, the V gene TRBV7-6, with a tentative D call TRBD1 (6 bases). CDR3 length: 15 residues. In germline, CDR1 is SGHVS, CDR2 FNYEAQ. The V end was cut by 1 base, the J end by 1 base, with 8 bases between. The CDR3 nucleotides are TGTGCCAGCAGCTTAGGTACAGGGTCCTACAATGAGCAGTTCTTC. Its translation is CASSLGTGSYNEQFF.